These 18 T cell receptor beta chains were sequenced from one sample in a study of cytomegalovirus exposure and HLA in healthy donors. The PCR had 60 Vbeta and 13 Jbeta primers. The repertoire was sequenced with immunoSEQ multiplex PCR; TCRdb's copy has only in-frame clones and lacks some. Of about 150,000 clones in the sample, approximately 68% were seen once. Sequencing used PBMCs. The receptors were sampled from a man between 60 and 75 years old in good health and CMV-seronegative.

CDR3 sequence (DNA): TGTGCCAGCGGATTCTGGGCGTACACTGAAGCTTTCTTT. It translates to CASGFWAYTEAFF. The J gene is TRBJ1-1, the V gene TRBV7-9; D gene ambiguous. CDR3 length: 13 amino acids. The germline gives CDR1 SEHNR, CDR2 FQNEAQ (reference sequence). Trimming pared 8 bases from V and 3 bases from J, leaving 13 bases between. Full variable domain (outside the CDR3, taken from reference TRBV7-9 and TRBJ1-1): DTGVSQNPRHKITKRGQNVTFRCDPISEHNRLYWYRQTLGQGPEFLTYFQNEAQLEKSRLLSDRFSAERPKGSFSTLEIQRTEQGDSAMYLCASGFWAYTEAFFGQGTRLTVV.

Points on this clone: No conserved phenylalanine or tryptophan ends this CDR3, so it is likely a read error. The genes are TRBV5-1 and TRBJ1-6; 8 bases match TRBD1. With V trimmed by 4 bases and J by 9 bases, 12 bases remained unmatched. The CDR3 runs to 16 residues. Germline V gene lookup returns CDR1 SGHRS and CDR2 YFSETQ. CDR3: CASSQTGQGVGSPLHL. The CDR3 region has the DNA TGCGCCAGCAGCCAGACCGGACAGGGTGTGGGTTCACCCCTCCACCTT.

This sequence joins TRBV19 and TRBJ1-1; D possibly corresponds to TRBD1 (5 bases). Germline loops: CDR1 LNHDA, CDR2 SQIVND (reference sequence). The CDR3 contains 13 residues. V was clipped by 9 bases and J by 6 bases, with 17 bases between them. In nucleotides, the CDR3 is TGTGCCAGCAGCGGGACGGGACGTCCTGAAGCTTTCTTT. Residues: CASSGTGRPEAFF.

This chain joins TRBV10-1 and TRBJ2-7; TRBD2 might be the D (6 bases). Germline V CDR1 and CDR2: WNHNN, SYGVQD (reference sequence). Deletions cut 2 bases from V and 2 bases from J, with 10 bases between. The CDR3 covers 14 residues. CDR3 in amino acids: CASSEKASAYEQYF. The CDR3 DNA follows: TGCGCCAGCAGTGAGAAGGCTAGCGCCTACGAGCAGTACTTC.

This chain joins TRBV2 and TRBJ2-3, with TRBD2 matching over 9 bases. This CDR3 comprises 17 residues. The ends lost 10 bases at V and 3 bases at J; junction bases unmatched: 17. Germline CDR1 is SNHLY and CDR2 is FYNNEI. CDR3 sequence (DNA): TGTGCCAACAAGGTCCCCGGGGCGGGAGGGGGGACAGATACGCAGTATTTT. It specifies CANKVPGAGGGTDTQYF.

The chain recombines TRBV7-2 with TRBJ2-6; TRBD2 matches 8 bases. Germline trimming cut 3 bases from V and 0 bases from J; bases unmatched to any gene: 4. CDR1 is SGHTA and CDR2 is FQGNSA in the germline V gene. This CDR3 contains 17 residues. DNA for the CDR3: TGTGCCAGCAGCTTTAGCGGGACTCCCTCTGGGGCCAACGTCCTGACTTTC. Translation gives CASSFSGTPSGANVLTF.

V gene TRBV6-6 combines with J gene TRBJ1-2, with D possibly being TRBD1 (5 bases). The germline V and J ends were trimmed by 7 bases and 4 bases, with 16 bases remaining between them. Germline CDR1 reads MNHNY; CDR2 reads SVGAGI (reference sequence). This CDR3 spans 14 amino acids. The CDR3 bases are TGTGCCAGCACACGTGACAGACTCTCCTATGGCTACACCTTC. Its translation is CASTRDRLSYGYTF.

J is TRBJ2-1 and V is TRBV4-1; 10 positions match TRBD2. CDR1 and CDR2 (germline): MGHRA, YSYEKL. This CDR3 has 19 amino acids. The V and J ends lost 0 bases and 3 bases, in that order; junction bases with no gene match: 11. The CDR3 protein is CASSQDLSFSGRNYNEQFF. The CDR3, as DNA: TGCGCCAGCAGCCAAGATCTATCGTTTAGCGGGAGGAACTACAATGAGCAGTTCTTC.

J is TRBJ1-1 and V is TRBV4-1, with 10 positions matching TRBD1. CDR1 and CDR2 from the germline V gene are MGHRA and YSYEKL. This CDR3 is 16 amino acids long. The V segment lost 4 bases and the J segment 0 bases; nucleotides outside the gene matches: 5. The CDR3 nucleotides read TGCGCCAGCAGCCGCGGACAGGGGGGCTTGAACACTGAAGCTTTCTTT. This encodes CASSRGQGGLNTEAFF.

V and J are TRBV19 and TRBJ1-2; D not certain. Germline-derived CDR1 and CDR2 are LNHDA and SQIVND (reference sequence). The CDR3 totals 15 residues. V was shortened by 7 bases and J by 6 bases, with 21 bases between the two germline ends. In DNA, the CDR3 is TGTGCCAGTACGACTACCCGACCGTTGGACCATGGCTACACCTTC. Its protein product is CASTTTRPLDHGYTF.

J is TRBJ2-7 and V is TRBV5-8; D not resolved. The CDR3 totals 13 residues. The germline V gene encodes CDR1 SGHTS and CDR2 YDEGEE. The V and J ends lost 2 bases and 0 bases respectively, with 6 bases between them. The DNA of the CDR3 is TGTGCCAGCAGCTTCGTTAGCTCCTACGAGCAGTACTTC. Translated, it gives CASSFVSSYEQYF.

This clone was observed once. This chain uses TRBV6-4 with TRBJ2-1, with D possibly being TRBD2 (5 bases). Germline V gives CDR1 MRHNA, CDR2 SNTAGT. Trimming removed 0 bases from V and 6 bases from J, with 15 bases in between. The CDR3 contains 16 residues. The CDR3 DNA sequence: TGTGCCAGCAGTGACTCCTGGCCGGGGTTAGCCAATGAGCAGTTCTTC. Translation: CASSDSWPGLANEQFF.

The chain has TRBV5-1 and TRBJ2-2; TRBD2 agrees at 7 bases. Germline CDR1 and CDR2: SGHRS and YFSETQ. After removal of 1 base from V and 7 bases from J, the junction contained 1 base not matched to a gene. The CDR3 loop spans 13 amino acids. The CDR3 reads CASSLRTSGELFF. CDR3 DNA sequence: TGCGCCAGCAGCTTGCGGACTAGCGGGGAGCTGTTTTTT.

The chain uses TRBV5-4 and TRBJ2-1, with 9 bases identical to TRBD2. This CDR3 has 16 residues. The trim removed 3 bases at V and 2 bases at J, leaving 6 bases unmatched. Germline CDR1 is SGHNT and CDR2 is YYREEE (reference sequence). The CDR3 region is CASSWTRTSAYNEQFF. DNA of the CDR3: TGTGCCAGCAGCTGGACCCGGACTAGCGCCTACAATGAGCAGTTCTTC.

As to this clone: Other DNA sequences from this sample encode an identical CDR3 as well. The chain joins TRBV7-9 to TRBJ2-7; TRBD2 aligns across 8 bases. Germline values: CDR1 SEHNR, CDR2 FQNEAQ (reference sequence). Germline trimming cut 1 base from V and 6 bases from J; bases unmatched to any gene: 2. The CDR3 is 13 residues long. In DNA, the CDR3 is TGTGCCAGCAGCTTAGGAACTAGCGGCGAGCAGTACTTC. Translated, it gives CASSLGTSGEQYF.

This clone was observed a few times. The chain is built from TRBV28 and TRBJ2-1; TRBD2 agrees at 7 bases. CDR1 and CDR2 (germline): MDHEN, SYDVKM. V gave up 6 bases and J gave up 6 bases; unmatched junction bases: 11. The CDR3 totals 15 residues. The CDR3 here is CASRDGLEVGNEQFF. As DNA, the CDR3 is TGTGCCAGCAGAGATGGACTAGAGGTCGGCAATGAGCAGTTCTTC.

The chain couples TRBV5-4 to TRBJ2-7; TRBD2 aligns across 7 bases. This CDR3 comprises 14 residues. V was pared by 3 bases and J by 7 bases, with 10 bases of the junction left unmatched. The germline gives CDR1 SGHNT, CDR2 YYREEE (reference sequence). The CDR3 region is CASSWEGRRWEQYF. DNA of the CDR3: TGTGCCAGCAGCTGGGAGGGACGGCGGTGGGAGCAGTACTTC.

The CDR3 protein is CASGWGQGIEQFF. The CDR3 bases are TGTGCTAGTGGTTGGGGACAGGGGATTGAGCAGTTCTTC. The chain has TRBV12-5 and TRBJ2-1; 10 bases are a match to TRBD1. The CDR3 runs 13 residues. Unmatched junction bases numbered 3, after V lost 4 bases and J lost 9 bases. The germline gives CDR1 LGHNT, CDR2 FRNRAP.